These 19 T cell receptor beta chains came from one sample sequenced in a study of STAT3 mutations in large granular lymphocyte leukemia (dated by TCRdb to between 2018 and 2020). General findings and caveats noted by the study authors: Every T-LGLL patient showed at least one immunodominant TCRbeta clonotype, and about half showed multiple immunodominant subclonotypes.

These TCRs' antigens remain unknown. The library was prepared using the immunoSEQ multiplex PCR assay. TCRdb took over this immuneACCESS table, retaining in-frame rearrangements with V and J assigned. Such tables are incomplete; in checked studies, under half of the missing clones stem from an unresolved V gene, and the remainder is unexplained. This sample comprises 2,000 to 2,500 clones, 22% of them detected only once. The biggest ten clones account for around three quarters of the sample. Input material: peripheral blood mononuclear cells. The receptors here all came from a man aged 55-75 years with T-cell large granular lymphocyte leukemia. Some clones in this sample may be carry-over from other donors' samples. The age is the age at diagnosis.

In its sample, this clone ranks as medium-sized. The chain has TRBV15 and TRBJ1-3; D is unclear. Deletions cut 5 bases from V and 0 bases from J, with 5 bases between. This CDR3 is built from 13 residues. Germline V gene data show CDR1 as LNHNV and CDR2 as YYDKDF (reference sequence). This chain's CDR3 is CATSPDSGNTIYF. CDR3 coding DNA: TGTGCCACCAGCCCGGACTCTGGAAACACCATATATTTT.

This clone was counted only a few times. The V call is TRBV9, the J call TRBJ1-2; TRBD1 matches 7 bases. V lost 4 bases, J lost 8 bases, and 8 bases stayed unmatched. CDR3 length equals 13 residues. CDR1 is SGDLS and CDR2 is YYNGEE in the germline V gene. As DNA, the CDR3 is TGTGCCAGCAGCCTGACAGGGACGACGGGCTACACCTTC. Translated, it gives CASSLTGTTGYTF.

The CDR3, as DNA: TGTGCCAGCTCACCACCGGCGGGGGCCCTCCACTTT. This encodes CASSPPAGALHF. V usage is TRBV18 and J usage is TRBJ1-6; the D gene is possibly TRBD1 (5 bases). Germline values: CDR1 KGHSH, CDR2 LQKENI. Trimming removed 0 bases at V and 14 bases at J, with 8 bases between. The CDR3 runs 12 residues.

This clone appeared a few times. The gene calls are TRBV5-5 and TRBJ1-5; D is unresolved. The CDR3 sequence is 13 residues long. Germline V gene data show CDR1 as SGHKS and CDR2 as YYEKEE (reference sequence). V was cut by 0 bases and J by 10 bases, with 11 bases left in between. CDR3 amino acids: CASSLVGPPPQHF. Here the CDR3 DNA reads TGTGCCAGCAGCTTGGTAGGGCCGCCTCCCCAGCATTTT.

The V and J genes are TRBV18 and TRBJ1-5; D not certain. Looked up from germline, CDR1 is KGHSH and CDR2 is LQKENI. The CDR3 extends over 14 amino acids. The V gene lost 3 bases and the J gene lost 5 bases, with 11 bases spanning the gap. CDR3 region: CASSPGQSDQPQHF. In DNA form, the CDR3 reads TGTGCCAGCTCACCCGGGCAATCGGATCAGCCCCAGCATTTT.

This chain uses TRBV18 with TRBJ2-1; the match to TRBD2 covers 7 bases. Per germline, CDR1 KGHSH and CDR2 LQKENI. V shed 5 bases and J 10 bases; nucleotides not matched to a gene: 11. The CDR3 covers 14 residues. DNA for the CDR3: TGTGCCAGCTCATCAAGAGGACTAGTCGAGGAGCAGTTCTTC. It specifies CASSSRGLVEEQFF.

There are a few counts of this clone. The chain uses TRBV7-2 and TRBJ1-5; D might be TRBD1 (6 bases). The CDR3 runs to 14 residues. V shed 4 bases and J shed 7 bases, with 14 bases lying between them. Germline CDR1 reads SGHTA; CDR2 reads FQGNSA. In DNA, the CDR3 is TGTGCCAGCAGCTCCGGGGGGCCAGCCCAGCCCCAGCATTTT. Translated, it gives CASSSGGPAQPQHF.

J is TRBJ1-5 and V is TRBV7-2; D uncertain. Germline CDR1 and CDR2: SGHTA and FQGNSA. This CDR3 spans 13 amino acids. The V and J ends lost 1 base and 6 bases respectively, with 7 bases between them. The CDR3 reads CASSLVGFQPQHF. The DNA of the CDR3 is TGTGCCAGCAGCTTAGTAGGGTTTCAGCCCCAGCATTTT. Full variable domain (missing parts from reference TRBV7-2 and TRBJ1-5): GAGVSQSPSNKVTEKGKDVELRCDPISGHTALYWYRQSLGQGLEFLIYFQGNSAPDKSGLPSDRFSAERTGGSVSTLTIQRTQQEDSAVYLCASSLVGFQPQHFGDGTRLSIL.

This clone is medium-sized within its sample. The V call is TRBV6-6, the J call TRBJ2-7; 7 nucleotides line up with TRBD1. Germline V gene data show CDR1 as MNHNY and CDR2 as SVGAGI (reference sequence). This CDR3 contains 11 residues. Trimming at V came to 6 bases and at J to 7 bases, leaving 3 bases not matched to a gene. The CDR3, as DNA: TGTGCCAGCAGGGCAGGGGGAGAGCAGTACGTC. Amino acid sequence: CASRAGGEQYV.

This clone was seen only a few times. The CDR3 spells CASSLGGNLPGEQYF. The CDR3 coding sequence is TGCGCCAGCAGCTTGGGAGGGAACCTACCTGGGGAGCAGTACTTC. The chain combines TRBV5-1 with TRBJ2-7; perhaps TRBD2 as D (5 bases). Trimming cost V 0 bases and J 7 bases, with 17 bases left between them. Germline V gene lookup returns CDR1 SGHRS and CDR2 YFSETQ. This CDR3 comprises 15 residues.

This clone was observed a few times. The V and J genes are TRBV29-1 and TRBJ2-1; D is undetermined. The length of the CDR3 is 10 residues. Trimming took 7 bases from V and 7 from J, leaving 8 bases between them. The germline V gene encodes CDR1 SQVTM and CDR2 ANQGSEA. The CDR3 protein is CSAGGNEQFF. The CDR3 DNA sequence: TGCAGCGCAGGTGGGAATGAGCAGTTCTTC.

This clone was recorded a few times. This rearrangement joins TRBV29-1 to TRBJ1-2; D is unclear. Trimming took 8 bases from V and 2 from J, leaving 12 bases between them. The length of the CDR3 is 12 residues. In germline, CDR1 is SQVTM, CDR2 ANQGSEA. The CDR3 loop is CSIRGGNYGYTF. CDR3 DNA: TGCAGCATCCGCGGTGGAAACTATGGCTACACCTTC.

This clone was seen a few times. The rearrangement links TRBV27 to TRBJ1-2; D is unclear. Germline V gene data show CDR1 as MNHEY and CDR2 as SMNVEV (reference sequence). Trimming left V 6 bases short and J 0 bases short, with 8 bases between. This CDR3 spans 13 amino acids. CDR3 sequence: CASRALANYGYTF. CDR3 bases: TGTGCCAGCAGGGCACTAGCTAACTATGGCTACACCTTC.

This clone has more than one count but fewer than ten. This chain connects TRBV9 to TRBJ1-2; 11 positions agree with TRBD1. The CDR3 runs 16 residues. The ends lost 3 bases at V and 8 bases at J; junction bases unmatched: 12. Germline loops: CDR1 SGDLS, CDR2 YYNGEE. CDR3 nucleotide sequence: TGTGCCAGCAGCGCGCCCCCGGGACAGGGGGTTGGAGGCTACACCTTC. It is translated as CASSAPPGQGVGGYTF.

The gene calls are TRBV30 and TRBJ2-7, with TRBD2 matching 8 bases. The CDR3 is made up of 12 amino acids. Germline CDR1 GTSNPN, CDR2 SVGIG (reference sequence). CDR3 DNA: TGTAGCTTGGACCGGGGGGGTTACGAGCAGTACTTC. Protein product: CSLDRGGYEQYF.

This clone was seen a few times. V usage is TRBV30 and J usage is TRBJ2-1; D gene uncertain. V gave up 0 bases and J gave up 0 bases, with 9 bases separating them. Germline V gene sequence: CDR1 GTSNPN, CDR2 SVGIG (reference sequence). The CDR3 loop spans 15 amino acids. Here the CDR3 reads CAWSVVGSSYNEQFF. DNA of the CDR3: TGTGCCTGGAGTGTAGTGGGATCCTCCTACAATGAGCAGTTCTTC.

This clone was seen only once. The rearrangement uses TRBV29-1 and TRBJ2-3; 10 nucleotides agree with TRBD2. Germline V gene sequence: CDR1 SQVTM, CDR2 ANQGSEA. The CDR3 contains 12 residues. The CDR3 DNA sequence: TGCAGTACTAGCGGGGGCACAGATACGCAGTATTTT. Residues: CSTSGGTDTQYF.

The J gene is TRBJ2-5, the V gene TRBV4-2; D is undetermined. Germline CDR1 reads LGHNA; CDR2 reads YNFKEQ. V dropped 5 bases and J dropped 1 base, with 8 bases sitting between them. The length of the CDR3 is 13 residues. The CDR3 spells CASSVSPQETQYF. In DNA form, the CDR3 reads TGTGCCAGCAGCGTTAGCCCCCAAGAGACCCAGTACTTC.

By share, this clone counts as medium-sized. The chain carries TRBV27 and TRBJ2-3; 10 bases map to TRBD1. V lost 6 bases to trimming and J lost 3 bases; unmatched junction nucleotides: 12. CDR1 MNHEY and CDR2 SMNVEV come from the germline V gene (reference sequence). This CDR3 region has 17 residues. Written as DNA, the CDR3 is TGTGCCAGCAGGCCGGGACAGGGGCGAGGTGAGACAGATACGCAGTATTTT. This sequence encodes CASRPGQGRGETDTQYF.